These 24 T cell receptor beta chains were all obtained from the same sample, sequenced in a study of T cell repertoires in ileal Crohn's disease. Repertoires were generated with immunoSEQ multiplex PCR, while TCRdb's copy carries only in-frame clones and drops some. The data hold more than 25,000 clones, with roughly 77% observed a single time. Sequencing was performed on ileal tissue. Receptors originate from an adult with Crohn's disease.

The table lists this clone with a few counts. V usage is TRBV29-1 and J usage is TRBJ2-1, with D unclear. This CDR3 has 9 residues. V was pared by 3 bases and J by 9 bases, with 3 bases between. Germline V CDR1 and CDR2: SQVTM, ANQGSEA. CDR3 nucleotide sequence: TGCAGCGTTGACATTGAGCAGTTCTTC. This translates into CSVDIEQFF.

The rearrangement joins TRBV5-1 to TRBJ2-7, with D perhaps TRBD1 (5 bases). The V and J ends lost 4 bases and 3 bases respectively, with 17 bases between them. CDR1 SGHRS and CDR2 YFSETQ come from the germline V gene. This CDR3 has 15 amino acids. The CDR3: CASSISLGQGYEQYF. The CDR3 DNA reads TGCGCCAGCAGCATCTCCTTGGGGCAGGGCTACGAGCAGTACTTC.

The chain is built from TRBV6-6 and TRBJ1-1; TRBD1 aligns across 8 bases. The CDR3 has 15 amino acids. CDR1 and CDR2 from the germline V gene are MNHNY and SVGAGI (reference sequence). The V and J ends lost 7 bases and 3 bases, in that order; junction bases with no gene match: 10. CDR3 bases: TGTGCCAGCACCTTCCTCCTACAGGGGGACACTGAAGCTTTCTTT. It yields the protein CASTFLLQGDTEAFF.

The V call is TRBV6-1, the J call TRBJ1-3, with D tentatively TRBD1 (6 bases). Trimming took 4 bases from V and 0 from J, leaving 13 bases between them. This CDR3 is 16 amino acids long. Germline V lookup: CDR1 MNHNS, CDR2 SASEGT. CDR3 sequence: CASSAGVQISGNTIYF. The DNA for the CDR3 is TGTGCCAGCAGTGCAGGGGTTCAAATCTCTGGAAACACCATATATTTT.

V is TRBV4-1 and J is TRBJ2-6; 8 bases are shared with TRBD1. Per the germline V gene, CDR1 is MGHRA and CDR2 is YSYEKL. With 2 bases clipped from V and 2 bases from J, the junction kept 5 bases outside the gene matches. There are 17 residues in the CDR3. CDR3 sequence reads: CASSQRLGQAGANVLTF. As DNA, the CDR3 is TGCGCCAGCAGCCAAAGACTGGGACAGGCTGGGGCCAACGTCCTGACTTTC.

The CDR3 DNA reads TGCAGTGCCGGACAGGCCTATGGCTACACCTTC. Translation: CSAGQAYGYTF. This rearrangement joins TRBV20-1 to TRBJ1-2; 7 nucleotides align to TRBD1. CDR3 length: 11 residues. V lost 6 bases, J lost 4 bases, and 2 bases stayed unmatched. In germline, CDR1 is DFQATT, CDR2 SNEGSKA (reference sequence).

V usage is TRBV19 and J usage is TRBJ1-5; no reliable D call. The CDR3 loop spans 14 amino acids. Per the germline V gene, CDR1 is LNHDA and CDR2 is SQIVND (reference sequence). Trimming removed 3 bases at V and 3 bases at J, with 9 bases between. The CDR3 bases are TGTGCCAGTAGTATCGGGGAAGCCAATCAGCCCCAGCATTTT. As protein: CASSIGEANQPQHF.

This clone was counted between two and nine times. This rearrangement joins TRBV5-6 to TRBJ1-1; no clear D. V lost 0 bases and J lost 6, with 12 bases in between. The CDR3 runs 14 residues. CDR1 is SGHDT, CDR2 YYEEEE, per germline. CDR3 bases: TGTGCCAGCAGCTTGGTCGGGGTCGGGGCTGAAGCTTTCTTT. This gives the protein CASSLVGVGAEAFF.

The chain is built from TRBV2 and TRBJ1-1; D might be TRBD1 (5 bases). The CDR3 length is 15 residues. V dropped 8 bases and J dropped 4 bases, with 20 bases sitting between them. CDR1 SNHLY and CDR2 FYNNEI come from the germline V gene. CDR3: CASPAQDGLGTEAFF. The CDR3 region has the DNA TGTGCCAGCCCCGCACAGGACGGCTTGGGCACTGAAGCTTTCTTT.

This clone appeared a few times. The chain employs TRBV15 and TRBJ2-5; D perhaps matches TRBD1 (6 bases). V was pared by 3 bases and J by 5 bases, with 16 bases between. CDR1 is LNHNV, CDR2 YYDKDF, per germline (reference sequence). The CDR3 contains 15 residues. The CDR3 here is CATSRGVEGEETQYF. CDR3 DNA: TGTGCCACCAGCAGGGGTGTCGAGGGGGAGGAGACCCAGTACTTC.

The rearrangement joins TRBV2 to TRBJ2-3; D is ambiguous. Germline-derived CDR1 and CDR2 are SNHLY and FYNNEI. Trimming removed 6 bases at V and 11 bases at J, with 12 bases between. The CDR3 has 11 residues. CDR3 coding DNA: TGTGCCAGCAGCCGGGTAGACTGGCAGTATTTT. This translates into CASSRVDWQYF.

The chain couples TRBV9 to TRBJ1-6; D remains unclear. V gave up 2 bases and J gave up 6 bases, with 9 bases separating them. The CDR3 extends over 14 amino acids. CDR1 SGDLS and CDR2 YYNGEE come from the germline V gene. The CDR3 DNA reads TGTGCCAGCAGCGTTAGACAAGTTAATTCACCCCTCCACTTT. As protein: CASSVRQVNSPLHF. Full variable domain (rest looked up from reference TRBV9 and TRBJ1-6): DSGVTQTPKHLITATGQRVTLRCSPRSGDLSVYWYQQSLDQGLQFLIQYYNGEERAKGNILERFSAQQFPDLHSELNLSSLELGDSALYFCASSVRQVNSPLHFGNGTRLTVT.

This chain joins TRBV2 and TRBJ2-7; 8 nucleotides match TRBD1. Germline values: CDR1 SNHLY, CDR2 FYNNEI. Losses at the gene ends were 6 bases for V and 2 bases for J; bases not matched to a gene: 6. The length of the CDR3 is 14 residues. DNA of the CDR3: TGTGCCAGCAGCGGGGGACAGGCTCCCTACGAGCAGTACTTC. It yields the protein CASSGGQAPYEQYF.

The chain links TRBV5-6 to TRBJ1-6, with D possibly TRBD1 on 6 matching bases. V was shortened by 5 bases and J by 7 bases, with 10 bases between the two germline ends. CDR3 length: 13 amino acids. Germline CDR1 and CDR2: SGHDT and YYEEEE. DNA of the CDR3: TGTGCCAGCAGGAAGCAGGGGAATTCACCCCTCCACTTT. Protein product: CASRKQGNSPLHF.

The rearrangement joins TRBV10-3 to TRBJ2-7; the D gene is possibly TRBD2 (6 bases). Germline CDR1 is ENHRY and CDR2 is SYGVKD. Trimming removed 8 bases at V and 3 bases at J, with 14 bases between. The CDR3 has 13 residues. Here the CDR3 reads CAIGTLDVYEQYF. The CDR3 bases are TGTGCCATCGGGACTCTGGACGTCTACGAGCAGTACTTC.

The table lists this clone with a few counts. The CDR3 DNA sequence: TGTGCCAGCTCCCTTCAACAGGGGGACAACTATGGCTACACCTTC. It is translated as CASSLQQGDNYGYTF. The rearrangement links TRBV18 to TRBJ1-2; 8 bases map to TRBD1. From germline, CDR1 is KGHSH and CDR2 LQKENI. V lost 6 bases and J lost 2; bases outside the gene matches: 8. CDR3 length equals 15 residues.

The chain carries TRBV10-3 and TRBJ1-2, with D perhaps TRBD1 (6 bases). CDR3 length: 15 amino acids. Per the germline V gene, CDR1 is ENHRY and CDR2 is SYGVKD. V lost 2 bases, J lost 8 bases, and 18 bases lay in between. CDR3 nucleotide sequence: TGTGCCATCAGTGAGAGGGGCCGGGACAAGTCCGGCTACACCTTC. This encodes CAISERGRDKSGYTF.

The rearrangement links TRBV6-5 to TRBJ1-2; tentatively, D is TRBD1 (6 bases). The germline V gene has CDR1 MNHEY and CDR2 SVGAGI. CDR3 length equals 13 residues. Trimming removed 6 bases at V and 5 bases at J, with 13 bases between. CDR3 in DNA: TGTGCCAGCAGCCCCACAGGGAAGTATGGCTACACCTTC. It codes for CASSPTGKYGYTF.

The CDR3 DNA sequence: TGTGCCAGCAGTGAAAGCCAGGTCGCCAAAAACATTCAGTACTTC. This translates into CASSESQVAKNIQYF. The chain joins TRBV2 to TRBJ2-4; D unresolved. This CDR3 region has 15 residues. Germline V gives CDR1 SNHLY, CDR2 FYNNEI. The germline V and J ends were trimmed by 2 bases and 1 base, with 9 bases remaining between them.

V usage is TRBV6-5 and J usage is TRBJ2-7; 8 bases are a match to TRBD1. In germline, CDR1 is MNHEY, CDR2 SVGAGI. Trimming cost V 2 bases and J 6 bases; bases outside gene matches: 6. CDR3 length: 14 residues. CDR3 DNA: TGTGCCAGCAGTTACACAGGGGGAGCGGGCGAGCAGTACTTC. The encoded protein is CASSYTGGAGEQYF.

The V gene is TRBV15, the J gene TRBJ1-5; possibly TRBD1 for D (5 bases). This CDR3 contains 16 residues. Germline lookup yields CDR1 LNHNV and CDR2 YYDKDF (reference sequence). V lost 0 bases, J lost 4 bases, and 13 bases lay in between. CDR3 region: CATSRDPLGPNQPQHF. DNA for the CDR3: TGTGCCACCAGCAGAGATCCCCTGGGGCCTAATCAGCCCCAGCATTTT.

This chain joins TRBV4-1 and TRBJ1-4; the D is unclear. Germline CDR1 MGHRA, CDR2 YSYEKL. The CDR3 runs to 17 residues. V gave up 4 bases and J gave up 0 bases, with 15 bases separating them. In DNA form, the CDR3 reads TGCGCCAGCAGCCCGCACATCCTCCTTGCAACTAATGAAAAACTGTTTTTT. This gives the protein CASSPHILLATNEKLFF.

The chain recombines TRBV6-1 with TRBJ2-7; 9 bases are shared with TRBD2. Germline V CDR1 and CDR2: MNHNS, SASEGT. This CDR3 is 15 amino acids long. J gave up 0 bases and V 5 bases, and 5 bases lay outside the gene matches. The DNA for the CDR3 is TGTGCCAGCAGTCTTAGCGGGAGTGGCTCCTACGAGCAGTACTTC. It encodes CASSLSGSGSYEQYF.

J is TRBJ1-3 and V is TRBV7-2; 10 bases align to TRBD1. CDR3 length equals 16 residues. After removal of 1 base from V and 6 bases from J, the junction contained 6 bases not matched to a gene. Germline V lookup: CDR1 SGHTA, CDR2 FQGNSA. Written as DNA, the CDR3 is TGTGCCAGCAGCTTAGTCGGGACAGGGGAGACAAACACCATATATTTT. It codes for CASSLVGTGETNTIYF.